Listed below are T cell receptor beta chains from one sample, sequenced in a study of early T cells in non-severe SARS-CoV-2 infection. Via MiXCR, TCRdb re-called the 5' RACE reads, giving one row per CDR3 protein. The data show about 49,000 distinct CDR3 sequences, around 12% seen once. The sequencing used whole blood, collected at baseline. Source of these receptors: an adult who was a healthcare worker with PCR-confirmed SARS-CoV-2 infection or an uninfected control (not recorded which). Each CDR3 is given with its conserved first and last residue. A D gene is named only where the DNA matches it firmly. The size of a clone is reported for some rows only, either as once, few or many, or as a class for expanded clones.

DNA: TGTGCCAGCAGCTCAGCGGGGGCCCTTAATTCACCCCTCCACTTT
CDR3: CASSSAGALNSPLHF
V: TRBV7-2
J: TRBJ1-6
D: .
size: .

DNA: TGTGCCAGCAGTGAGGGGACATACGAGCAGTACTTC
CDR3: CASSEGTYEQYF
V: TRBV25-1
J: TRBJ2-7
D: .
size: .

DNA: TGTGCCAGCAGTACCAGGACAGAGAACACCGGGGAGCTGTTTTTT
CDR3: CASSTRTENTGELFF
V: TRBV6-1
J: TRBJ2-2
D: .
size: few

DNA: TGTGCCAGCAGCGTAGTTGGATCGAACACTGAAGCTTTCTTT
CDR3: CASSVVGSNTEAFF
V: TRBV9
J: TRBJ1-1
D: .
size: .

DNA: TGTGCCAGCAGCTGGACGGAGAATCAGCCCCAGCATTTT
CDR3: CASSWTENQPQHF
V: TRBV6-2/TRBV6-3
J: TRBJ1-5
D: .
size: .

DNA: TGTGCCAGCAGTACACAGGTGCTGACTGAAGCTTTCTTT
CDR3: CASSTQVLTEAFF
V: TRBV25-1
J: TRBJ1-1
D: .
size: .

DNA: TGTGCCAGCATCCCTTCGGTGCCTCGGTATTCATCCCTCCACTTT
CDR3: CASIPSVPRYSSLHF
V: TRBV6-2/TRBV6-3
J: TRBJ1-6
D: .
size: .

DNA: TGTGCCAGCAGCGGACAGGGGGCATCTACTGAAGCTTTCTTT
CDR3: CASSGQGASTEAFF
V: TRBV12-3/TRBV12-4
J: TRBJ1-1
D: TRBD1
size: many

DNA: TGCAGTGCTGAACTCCCGTCCAGCTATGGCTACACCTTC
CDR3: CSAELPSSYGYTF
V: TRBV20-1
J: TRBJ1-2
D: .
size: few

DNA: TGTGCCAGCAGTCCGACAGGCTGGCGTGGAAACACCATATATTTT
CDR3: CASSPTGWRGNTIYF
V: TRBV6-7
J: TRBJ1-3
D: .
size: .

DNA: TGTGCCAGCACCCCAGACTCTGCTGAAGCTTTCTTT
CDR3: CASTPDSAEAFF
V: TRBV2
J: TRBJ1-1
D: .
size: .

DNA: TGTGCCAGCAGCGTAGCTCCTGGAAACACCATATATTTT
CDR3: CASSVAPGNTIYF
V: TRBV9
J: TRBJ1-3
D: .
size: many

DNA: TGCAGTGCTCCCCGAGCGGGAGACCTCACAGATACGCAGTATTTT
CDR3: CSAPRAGDLTDTQYF
V: TRBV20-1
J: TRBJ2-3
D: TRBD2
size: .

DNA: TGTGCCAGCAGATTATCAGGGGGGCGGGGCGCTGAAGCTTTCTTT
CDR3: CASRLSGGRGAEAFF
V: TRBV7-8
J: TRBJ1-1
D: TRBD1
size: few

DNA: TGTGCCAGCAGCTTAGGGATGATCGACGATGAGCAGTTCTTC
CDR3: CASSLGMIDDEQFF
V: TRBV11-1
J: TRBJ2-1
D: .
size: .

DNA: TGTGCCAGCAGTCAAGGACTAGCGGGAGTAGAGACCCAGTACTTC
CDR3: CASSQGLAGVETQYF
V: TRBV6-6
J: TRBJ2-5
D: TRBD2
size: many

DNA: TGTGCCAGCAGCTTTAAGGCCAGGGTTTTTGGAGATACGCAGTATTTT
CDR3: CASSFKARVFGDTQYF
V: TRBV7-2
J: TRBJ2-3
D: .
size: many

DNA: TGTGCCAGCAGCTTACAAGCGGGAGGGGGAGGTGAGCAGTTCTTC
CDR3: CASSLQAGGGGEQFF
V: TRBV7-2
J: TRBJ2-1
D: TRBD2
size: .

DNA: TGCGCCAGCAGCTTGGCGGGTGGGGGTAGGGAGACTGAAGCTTTCTTT
CDR3: CASSLAGGGRETEAFF
V: TRBV5-1
J: TRBJ1-1
D: .
size: .

DNA: TGTGCCAGCAGTGAACAGGGAGGGAATAATTCACCCCTCCACTTT
CDR3: CASSEQGGNNSPLHF
V: TRBV2
J: TRBJ1-6
D: .
size: many

DNA: TGTGCCAGCAGCGTCAATCGTTTTATGGCGGGGGCCCGCGTTCTTGAGCAGTTCTTC
CDR3: CASSVNRFMAGARVLEQFF
V: TRBV7-9
J: TRBJ2-1
D: .
size: few

DNA: TGTGCCAGCAGCTCAGGACTAGCGGGAGCGGCCGGGGAGCTGTTTTTT
CDR3: CASSSGLAGAAGELFF
V: TRBV11-3
J: TRBJ2-2
D: TRBD2
size: few

DNA: TGTGCCAGCAGCTTGGAAGCGGGAGGGCGGTTCTTC
CDR3: CASSLEAGGRFF
V: TRBV5-6
J: TRBJ2-1
D: TRBD2
size: .

DNA: TGTGCCAGCAGTCCTCGGGCCGAGCAGTACTTC
CDR3: CASSPRAEQYF
V: TRBV28
J: TRBJ2-7
D: .
size: .

DNA: TGTGCCAGCAGCTTGACTAGCGTTAGCACAGATACGCAGTATTTT
CDR3: CASSLTSVSTDTQYF
V: TRBV12-3/TRBV12-4
J: TRBJ2-3
D: TRBD2
size: few

DNA: TGTGCCAGCACCTTAGCGGGATACTACAATGAGCAGTTCTTC
CDR3: CASTLAGYYNEQFF
V: TRBV6-2/TRBV6-3
J: TRBJ2-1
D: TRBD2
size: few

DNA: TGTGCCAGCAGCTTATCGACAGGGGATCAGCCCCAGCATTTT
CDR3: CASSLSTGDQPQHF
V: TRBV7-9
J: TRBJ1-5
D: TRBD1
size: .

DNA: TGTGCCAGCAGCCCTGCTTCCGGGAGGGCCTACGAGCAGTACTTC
CDR3: CASSPASGRAYEQYF
V: TRBV11-3
J: TRBJ2-7
D: TRBD2
size: .

DNA: TGTGCCAGCAGCTTAAGGGAGTCTAGCGGGACTTACAATGAGCAGTTCTTC
CDR3: CASSLRESSGTYNEQFF
V: TRBV7-8
J: TRBJ2-1
D: TRBD2
size: .

DNA: TGTGCCAGCAGTTCGCCGGGACTAGCGGGAGTCGGGGACTACAATGAGCAGTTCTTC
CDR3: CASSSPGLAGVGDYNEQFF
V: TRBV28
J: TRBJ2-1
D: TRBD2
size: few

DNA: TGCAGTACTAACGGGGGGACCTACGAGCAGTACTTC
CDR3: CSTNGGTYEQYF
V: TRBV20-1
J: TRBJ2-7
D: TRBD2
size: .

DNA: TGTGCCAGTAGTAGCCAGGGCTTAAGGAGTGGCTACACCTTC
CDR3: CASSSQGLRSGYTF
V: TRBV19
J: TRBJ1-2
D: .
size: .

DNA: TGTGCCAGCTGGACTGACCATCGCACAGATACGCAGTATTTT
CDR3: CASWTDHRTDTQYF
V: TRBV5-4
J: TRBJ2-3
D: .
size: .

DNA: TGTGCCAGCAGTGAAGCCGACAGAAAGAACTATGGCTACACCTTC
CDR3: CASSEADRKNYGYTF
V: TRBV6-1
J: TRBJ1-2
D: .
size: many

DNA: TGCGCCAGCAGCCAAGATCTAGGGTCGACATACAATGAGCAGTTCTTC
CDR3: CASSQDLGSTYNEQFF
V: TRBV4-3
J: TRBJ2-1
D: .
size: .

DNA: TGTGCCAGCAGCTTAATGCTCGGCCGTTCCTACAATGAGCAGTTCTTC
CDR3: CASSLMLGRSYNEQFF
V: TRBV7-3
J: TRBJ2-1
D: .
size: few

DNA: TGTGCCAGCAGCTTTACAGGGGGTCCAGATACGCAGTATTTT
CDR3: CASSFTGGPDTQYF
V: TRBV11-2
J: TRBJ2-3
D: TRBD1
size: few

DNA: TGTGCCAGCAGTCCCCAGACAGGGGGCGTGGAAGCTTTCTTT
CDR3: CASSPQTGGVEAFF
V: TRBV12-3/TRBV12-4
J: TRBJ1-1
D: TRBD1
size: many

DNA: TGCAGTGCTAGAGTTGCAGGGGGCTCCGATACGCAGTATTTT
CDR3: CSARVAGGSDTQYF
V: TRBV20-1
J: TRBJ2-3
D: TRBD1
size: .

DNA: TGTGCCAGCAGCTTAGCTGGGACAGGGGGACATAGCAATCAGCCCCAGCATTTT
CDR3: CASSLAGTGGHSNQPQHF
V: TRBV7-2
J: TRBJ1-5
D: TRBD1
size: many

DNA: TGTGCCAGCAGTAATGGACTAGGAGAGACCCAGTACTTC
CDR3: CASSNGLGETQYF
V: TRBV6-6
J: TRBJ2-5
D: TRBD2
size: few

DNA: TGCAGCGTTGAAGGGAGATCACGCTATGAGCAGTTCTTC
CDR3: CSVEGRSRYEQFF
V: TRBV29-1
J: TRBJ2-1
D: .
size: .

DNA: TGTGCCAGCAGTCCGGGGATCTACTACGAGCAGTACTTC
CDR3: CASSPGIYYEQYF
V: TRBV12-3/TRBV12-4
J: TRBJ2-7
D: .
size: few

DNA: TGCAGTGCTAGAGATATGACAGGATATAATGAAGCTTTCTTT
CDR3: CSARDMTGYNEAFF
V: TRBV20-1
J: TRBJ1-1
D: .
size: .